This entry describes one T cell receptor (beta chain). What this receptor recognizes is not known. No clone much larger than this one lies a single base away; base qualities are absent. Clipping removes 8 bases from V and 6 bases from J, with 9 as the unmatched junction base count. From its cysteine to its phenylalanine, the CDR3 spans 15 amino acids. The retained sequence is limited to the CDR3, 45 bases, with the frame set at the first base. CDR1 and CDR2 (MNHEY, SVGAGI) derive from the germline V gene. This entry comes from a study of blood T cell repertoires in COVID-19 (dated by TCRdb to the early 2020s). As for the study more broadly: Samples from collaborators originated in the United States, Italy and Spain and spanned both the acute and convalescent phases of COVID-19. The material from the prospective study consisted of cDNA or gDNA derived from T cells, B-cell-depleted T cells, or PBMCs. Subjects who had been exposed to COVID-19, were actively infected with it, or had recovered from it provided the deeply sampled blood TCRbeta repertoires that made up the dataset. The repertoires were made available in a free public database intended to serve as a resource for research on the immune response to SARS-CoV-2. The samples were drawn from two sources: the first 160 participants of the ongoing ImmuneRACE study, and 1,000 to 1,500 subjects contributed by 6 global collaborators. Nearly every sample came with metadata listing a de-identified subject ID, COVID-19 status, age in years and sex. HLA class I and class II types, where available, came from metadata supplied by the sample provider rather than from assay-based typing.

Collaborating institutions collected whole blood in K2EDTA tubes following their own protocols. For TCRbeta analysis, collaborator samples were shipped as frozen whole blood, as isolated PBMCs, or as DNA extracted from either sample type. TCRbeta CDR3 regions were amplified from genomic DNA using the immunoSEQ Assay, a bias-controlled multiplex PCR. For the original study's pipeline: The number of nucleated cells in each sample was estimated from the amplification of reference gene primers within the assay. To quantify the absolute abundance of each unique TCRbeta CDR3 rearrangement, sequence reads were collapsed and filtered. For each sample, productive Simpson clonality was calculated by taking the square root of Simpson's diversity index across productive rearrangements. Sourced from immuneACCESS, this table was stored by TCRdb with only in-frame sequences that have V and J called. A share of the clones is absent; for the studies checked, an unresolved V gene accounts for under half, and the remainder has no known explanation. V and J calls and clone size are those listed in that table; D and trimming were worked out from the DNA. Here the sample has a few hundred thousand clones; roughly 85% occur a single time. Roughly 3.7% of the sample is taken by the ten largest.

What the authors observed across the whole study: The amount of clinical and demographic metadata varied by source and participant and was provided uncurated.

The chain was built from TRBV6-5 and TRBJ2-1, with 11 junctional bases fitting TRBD2. This receptor was obtained from a woman between 18 and 30 years old with acute or convalescent COVID-19. The sequencing sample was made of peripheral blood. The nucleotides read TGTGCCAGCGGACCGGGACTAGCGGCCCTCAATGAGCAGTTCTTC. It encodes CASGPGLAALNEQFF.